This T cell receptor (beta chain) was sequenced during a study of cytomegalovirus exposure and HLA in healthy donors. General study findings and limits: Presence/absence results assume similar sequencing depth per donor, which may not hold.

On this clone: Its antigen is not identified.

PCR used 60 Vbeta primers and 13 Jbeta primers. As originally analysed: Some 12 million shared chains were among the 60 million to 80 million unique TCR beta chains that a later analysis counted. Method: immunoSEQ multiplex PCR; TCRdb's copy keeps in-frame clones and lacks some. Clone size and V and J calls were adopted from that table, with D and trimming inferred from the DNA. Of 200,000 to 300,000 clones detected, 84% appear once; the ten largest clones hold more than 1.5%. Donors consisted of healthy bone marrow donors. This sequence was found in a woman aged 35 to 49 in good health and CMV-seropositive. Sequencing was carried out using PBMCs.

CDR3 residues: CASSTGDNEQFF. The CDR3 bases are TGCGCCAGCAGCACCGGAGACAATGAGCAGTTCTTC. The chain links TRBV5-1 to TRBJ2-1; unclear D gene. Deletions cut 4 bases from V and 5 bases from J, with 7 bases between. Germline V CDR1 and CDR2: SGHRS, YFSETQ. The CDR3 has 12 residues. Complete variable domain (other parts from reference TRBV5-1 and TRBJ2-1): KAGVTQTPRYLIKTRGQQVTLSCSPISGHRSVSWYQQTPGQGLQFLFEYFSETQRNKGNFPGRFSGRQFSNSRSEMNVSTLELGDSALYLCASSTGDNEQFFGPGTRLTVL.